A single sample is the source of the 15 T cell receptor beta chains below, sequenced in a study of cytomegalovirus exposure and HLA in healthy donors (dated by TCRdb to about 2017). Receptor amplification or capture employed the immunoSEQ multiplex PCR assay. The multiplex PCR relied on a mix of 60 forward primers for TCR Vbeta segments and 13 reverse primers for TCR Jbeta segments. This is the immuneACCESS table as TCRdb keeps it, with only in-frame sequences that have V and J called. A part of the clones is gone; compared with another copy, unresolved V genes explain less than half, and the rest is unexplained. The sample table contains under 200,000 clones; only one count was recorded for approximately 80% of them. The ten most abundant clones make up roughly 0.5% of the sample. The material sequenced was PBMCs. The receptors shown here come from a woman between 45 and 60 years old in good health and CMV-seronegative.

The chain links TRBV9 to TRBJ1-2; D is possibly TRBD1 (6 bases). The CDR3 loop spans 15 amino acids. V was shortened by 0 bases and J by 5 bases, with 14 bases between the two germline ends. The V gene's germline CDR1 is SGDLS and CDR2 YYNGEE. The CDR3 loop reads CASSVAQGTDYGYTF. CDR3 nucleotide sequence: TGTGCCAGCAGCGTAGCTCAGGGGACGGATTATGGCTACACCTTC.

The rearrangement links TRBV5-1 to TRBJ2-4; TRBD2 aligns across 7 bases. Germline CDR1 and CDR2: SGHRS and YFSETQ. This CDR3 has 16 amino acids. V shed 2 bases and J 11 bases; nucleotides not matched to a gene: 16. Written as DNA, the CDR3 is TGCGCCAGCAGCTTAGGAAGTGGGGGGGGGAACCTCCTTCAGTACTTC. Translated, it gives CASSLGSGGGNLLQYF.

The V and J genes are TRBV19 and TRBJ2-3; 9 bases fit TRBD1. V lost 3 bases, J lost 9 bases, and 13 bases stayed unmatched. Per the germline V gene, CDR1 is LNHDA and CDR2 is SQIVND (reference sequence). The CDR3 is 16 amino acids. The CDR3 loop is CASSMTRDREQRTQYF. The CDR3 nucleotides read TGTGCCAGTAGTATGACCCGGGACAGGGAACAGCGGACGCAGTATTTT.

V usage is TRBV7-9 and J usage is TRBJ2-7; D is possibly TRBD1 (5 bases). In germline, CDR1 is SEHNR, CDR2 FQNEAQ (reference sequence). The CDR3 extends over 16 amino acids. V was trimmed by 5 bases and J by 1 base, leaving 18 bases between them. CDR3 coding DNA: TGTGCCAGCAGCGCGCCTGACAGAAAACCTTCCTACGAGCAGTACTTC. Amino acid sequence: CASSAPDRKPSYEQYF.

This clone was counted a single time. The rearrangement uses TRBV5-8 and TRBJ2-3; 11 bases are shared with TRBD2. This CDR3 region has 20 residues. The germline CDR1 and CDR2 sequences are SGHTS and YDEGEE. V shed 3 bases, J shed 2 bases, and the junction held 17 bases outside the gene matches. CDR3 nucleotide sequence: TGTGCCAGCAGCTGGGGCTCGCTAGCGGGGGGCCATCTCTACACAGATACGCAGTATTTT. It translates to CASSWGSLAGGHLYTDTQYF.

The chain is built from TRBV7-2 and TRBJ1-2; D unclear. V gave up 1 base and J gave up 4 bases, with 4 bases separating them. The CDR3 length is 12 residues. Per germline, CDR1 SGHTA and CDR2 FQGNSA. This chain's CDR3 is CASSLGIYGYTF. The CDR3 DNA is TGTGCCAGCAGCTTAGGTATCTATGGCTACACCTTC. Combining the CDR3 with reference TRBV7-2 and TRBJ1-2 gives the whole variable domain GAGVSQSPSNKVTEKGKDVELRCDPISGHTALYWYRQSLGQGLEFLIYFQGNSAPDKSGLPSDRFSAERTGGSVSTLTIQRTQQEDSAVYLCASSLGIYGYTFGSGTRLTVV.

This chain connects TRBV5-6 to TRBJ1-2; tentative D call: TRBD1 (6 bases). Germline V lookup: CDR1 SGHDT, CDR2 YYEEEE. This CDR3 has 15 amino acids. V dropped 2 bases and J dropped 0 bases, with 11 bases sitting between them. CDR3 sequence reads: CASSFGQPTNYGYTF. CDR3 DNA sequence: TGTGCCAGCAGCTTCGGACAGCCCACTAACTATGGCTACACCTTC.

V usage is TRBV10-3 and J usage is TRBJ2-3, with 10 bases matching TRBD2. The CDR3 contains 16 residues. V shed 10 bases, J shed 5 bases, and the junction held 15 bases outside the gene matches. Germline CDR1 is ENHRY and CDR2 is SYGVKD. CDR3 sequence: CATALALAGLVDTQYF. CDR3 DNA: TGTGCCACCGCCCTAGCACTAGCGGGATTGGTAGATACGCAGTATTTT.

This chain joins TRBV2 and TRBJ2-7; 7 bases map to TRBD1. This CDR3 has 14 amino acids. V was pared by 6 bases and J by 9 bases, with 14 bases of the junction left unmatched. Germline V gene lookup returns CDR1 SNHLY and CDR2 FYNNEI. The CDR3, as DNA: TGTGCCAGCAGCGGTATGACAGGGCGGTGGGTGCAGTACTTC. The encoded protein is CASSGMTGRWVQYF.

The rearrangement uses TRBV19 and TRBJ2-7, with TRBD1 matching 10 bases. The length of the CDR3 is 14 residues. The V gene's germline CDR1 is LNHDA and CDR2 SQIVND (reference sequence). The V gene end was trimmed by 5 bases and the J gene end by 4 bases; junction bases not matched to a gene: 5. CDR3 coding DNA: TGTGCCAGTAGTTTCAGGACAGGGGGGTACGAGCAGTACTTC. It translates to CASSFRTGGYEQYF.

In the case of this clone: The sample holds other DNA sequences that translate to the same CDR3. This CDR3 is CASSLGLAGVETQYF. The DNA of the CDR3 is TGTGCCAGCAGTTTGGGACTAGCGGGAGTAGAGACCCAGTACTTC. This chain joins TRBV6-5 and TRBJ2-5; 14 nucleotides align to TRBD2. The CDR3 length is 15 residues. The germline gives CDR1 MNHEY, CDR2 SVGAGI. The junction had 2 bases not matched to a gene; V was cut back by 4 bases and J by 4 bases.

The CDR3 sequence: CASRGGVSSYEQYF. CDR3 bases: TGTGCCAGCAGGGGGGGGGTTAGCTCCTACGAGCAGTACTTC. V and J are TRBV6-4 and TRBJ2-5; 7 positions match TRBD2. The DNA end lines up better with TRBJ2-7; the J call may be wrong. The CDR3 length is 14 residues. Germline CDR1 reads MRHNA; CDR2 reads SNTAGT.

This clone turned up a few times. Other DNA sequences within the sample encode an identical CDR3. This sequence joins TRBV30 and TRBJ1-5; 8 bases are shared with TRBD1. This CDR3 spans 13 amino acids. Trimming cost V 3 bases and J 2 bases; bases outside gene matches: 0. Germline CDR1 is GTSNPN and CDR2 is SVGIG (reference sequence). The CDR3 is CAWRGQGNQPQHF. CDR3 DNA: TGTGCCTGGAGGGGACAGGGCAATCAGCCCCAGCATTTT.

The chain has TRBV4-1 and TRBJ1-2; D is ambiguous. V lost 3 bases, J lost 8 bases, and 19 bases lay in between. The germline gives CDR1 MGHRA, CDR2 YSYEKL. CDR3 length: 15 amino acids. CDR3 coding DNA: TGCGCCAGCAGCCAGCTTCACCTGGACTTAGGCGGCTACACCTTC. Translated: CASSQLHLDLGGYTF.

J is TRBJ1-2 and V is TRBV2; D is uncertain. Germline CDR1 SNHLY, CDR2 FYNNEI. The CDR3 totals 13 residues. The germline V and J ends were trimmed by 6 bases and 4 bases, with 12 bases remaining between them. The CDR3 here is CASRSDMGYGYTF. CDR3 coding DNA: TGTGCCAGCAGAAGTGACATGGGCTATGGCTACACCTTC.